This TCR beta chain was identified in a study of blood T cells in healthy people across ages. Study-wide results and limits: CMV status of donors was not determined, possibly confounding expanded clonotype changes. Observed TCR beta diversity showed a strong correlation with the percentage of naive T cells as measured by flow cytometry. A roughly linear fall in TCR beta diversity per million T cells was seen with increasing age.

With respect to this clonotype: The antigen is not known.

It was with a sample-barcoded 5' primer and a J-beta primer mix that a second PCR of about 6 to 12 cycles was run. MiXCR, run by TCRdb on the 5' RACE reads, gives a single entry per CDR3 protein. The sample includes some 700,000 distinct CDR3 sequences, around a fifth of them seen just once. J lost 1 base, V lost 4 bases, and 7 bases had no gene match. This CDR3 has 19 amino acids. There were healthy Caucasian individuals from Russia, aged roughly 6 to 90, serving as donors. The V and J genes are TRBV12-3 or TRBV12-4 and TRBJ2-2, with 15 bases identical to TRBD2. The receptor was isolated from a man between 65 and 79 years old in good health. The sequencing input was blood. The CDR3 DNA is TGTGCCAGCAGTTCAGGACTAGCGGGAGGGCCTCGGAACACCGGGGAGCTGTTTTTT. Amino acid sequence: CASSSGLAGGPRNTGELFF.